This TCR beta chain was recovered during a study of T cell responses to AZD1222 COVID-19 vaccine. Points from the study as a whole: Baseline serostatus was positive in only a handful of AZD1222 recipients. Donors in the cohort were predominantly white British and more often female, and clonal diversity was possibly underestimated. Spike was spanned by vaccine-associated CD4 TCRs, with dominance at 160-218 and 743-854. In the spike-specific TCR repertoire, nearly half reportedly target unmutated variant regions.

Clones were sequenced by immunoSEQ multiplex PCR, and TCRdb holds only the in-frame ones, with some missing. The sample has around 66,000 clones; over 75% are singletons. As regards this clone: The antigen remains undetermined.

CDR1 is ENHRY, CDR2 SYGVKD, per germline. CDR3 length: 14 residues. Trimming removed 7 bases at V and 4 bases at J, with 14 bases between. The source material was peripheral blood, sampled on day 0 of AZD1222 vaccination. The TCR comes from an adult in good health. This chain connects TRBV10-3 to TRBJ1-3; possibly TRBD1 for D (5 bases). This chain's CDR3 is CAIMGGGEGNTIYF. The CDR3 coding sequence is TGTGCCATCATGGGGGGAGGGGAGGGAAACACCATATATTTT.